The 2 T cell receptor beta chains reported below all come from one sample, sequenced in a study of CD8+ T cells in alopecia areata. RNA was isolated and reverse transcribed to cDNA, the sequencing template. Libraries were prepared by immunoSEQ multiplex PCR; TCRdb keeps only in-frame clonotypes and omits some of them. The table lists about 200,000 clones, 55% to 70% of them singletons, with 5.5% to 6% in the top ten. Treatment described: oral pan-JAK inhibitor, 5-10 mg twice daily. The material sequenced was CD4+ T cells sorted from blood, taken at week 24, from a patient treated with tofacitinib. The receptors originated from a human donor with alopecia areata.

This clone has only a few counts. This sequence joins TRBV27 and TRBJ2-1; D might be TRBD1 (6 bases). CDR1 MNHEY and CDR2 SMNVEV come from the germline V gene (reference sequence). The CDR3 length is 15 residues. Trimming removed 3 bases at V and 1 base at J, with 10 bases between. This chain's CDR3 is CASSFRGQSYNEQFF. The CDR3 region has the DNA TGTGCCAGCAGTTTCCGAGGACAGTCCTACAATGAGCAGTTCTTC.

This clone was picked up a small number of times. This sequence joins TRBV5-1 and TRBJ2-7, with D unclear. CDR1 and CDR2 from the germline V gene are SGHRS and YFSETQ. With 0 bases removed from V and 2 bases from J, the gap between germline ends came to 15 bases. CDR3 length equals 16 residues. This chain's CDR3 is CASSLGPPQVTYEQYF. CDR3 coding DNA: TGCGCCAGCAGCTTGGGGCCCCCTCAGGTTACCTACGAGCAGTACTTC. Using reference TRBV5-1 and TRBJ2-7 for the parts outside the CDR3, the full variable domain is KAGVTQTPRYLIKTRGQQVTLSCSPISGHRSVSWYQQTPGQGLQFLFEYFSETQRNKGNFPGRFSGRQFSNSRSEMNVSTLELGDSALYLCASSLGPPQVTYEQYFGPGTRLTVT.